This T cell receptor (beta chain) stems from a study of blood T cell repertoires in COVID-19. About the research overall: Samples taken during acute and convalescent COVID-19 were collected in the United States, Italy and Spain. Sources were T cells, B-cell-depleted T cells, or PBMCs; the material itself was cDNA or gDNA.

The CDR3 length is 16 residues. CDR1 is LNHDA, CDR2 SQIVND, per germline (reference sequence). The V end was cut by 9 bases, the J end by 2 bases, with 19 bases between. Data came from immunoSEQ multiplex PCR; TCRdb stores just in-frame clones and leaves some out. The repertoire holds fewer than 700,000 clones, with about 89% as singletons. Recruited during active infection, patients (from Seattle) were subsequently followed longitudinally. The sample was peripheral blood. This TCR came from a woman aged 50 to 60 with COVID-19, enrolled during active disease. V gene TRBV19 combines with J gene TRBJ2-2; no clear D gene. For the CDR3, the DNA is TGTGCCAGGAGCCCCTGGTTACAGCAAAACACCGGGGAGCTGTTTTTT. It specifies CARSPWLQQNTGELFF.